Described below is a single T cell receptor beta chain sequence and its context. This specimen belongs to a study of blood T cell repertoires in COVID-19. Across the whole study: Sites across the United States, Italy and Spain contributed samples from acute and convalescent COVID-19. PBMCs, B-cell-depleted T cells, or T cells were the source of the cDNA or gDNA that made up the material.

Living in roughly 25 US areas, the participants were between 18 and 89 years of age. The germline V gene has CDR1 SGHRS and CDR2 YFSETQ. The CDR3 consists of 14 residues. V was cut by 1 base and J by 2 bases, with 10 bases left in between. In the original processing: Cell counts per sample came from amplifying reference gene primers. The repertoire was sequenced with immunoSEQ multiplex PCR; TCRdb's copy has only in-frame clones and lacks some. The V and J calls and the clone size are those of that table, but D and trimming were determined from the DNA. The profile covers around 310,000 clones, with over 85% appearing a single time and around 9% taken by the ten largest.

This clonotype originated in a woman aged 25 to 39 who had recovered from COVID-19. The J gene is TRBJ2-7, the V gene TRBV5-1, with D hard to call. The sequenced sample was PBMCs or T cells enriched from blood (not recorded which). CDR3 sequence: CASSLSGSTYEQYF. DNA of the CDR3: TGCGCCAGCAGCTTGTCCGGGTCTACCTACGAGCAGTACTTC.